Shown below are 16 T cell receptor beta chains from a single sample sequenced in a study of control samples from healthy donors and cancer patients. Libraries were prepared by immunoSEQ multiplex PCR; TCRdb keeps only in-frame clonotypes and omits some of them. In the table there are approximately 87,000 clones, about 88% of which are singletons. Sequenced material: blood. Receptor source: a woman between 45 and 60 years old in good health.

This sequence joins TRBV4-1 and TRBJ2-5, with D possibly matching TRBD2 (6 bases). Trimming stripped 2 bases from V and 3 bases from J, with 22 bases between. CDR3 length: 18 amino acids. Germline V gene lookup returns CDR1 MGHRA and CDR2 YSYEKL. CDR3 DNA sequence: TGCGCCAGCAGCCAATCTCCCTTTCGGCAGGGAGGTGAAGAGACCCAGTACTTC. Translation: CASSQSPFRQGGEETQYF.

The J gene is TRBJ2-3, the V gene TRBV21-1; the table's D call, TRBD1, has no DNA check behind it. TRBV21-1 is a documented pseudogene. The CDR3 contains 19 residues. The CDR3 DNA follows: TGTGCCAGCAGCAAAGAGGGGGCGGAGCGAGAGCTTAGCACAGATACGCAGTATTTT. Its translation: CASSKEGAERELSTDTQYF.

The chain has TRBV28 and TRBJ2-2; no clear D. V gave up 2 bases and J gave up 0 bases, with 7 bases separating them. Germline lookup yields CDR1 MDHEN and CDR2 SYDVKM. CDR3 length equals 15 residues. CDR3 in amino acids: CASSLRVPNTGELFF. CDR3 DNA: TGTGCCAGCAGTTTAAGGGTCCCGAACACCGGGGAGCTGTTTTTT.

The chain combines TRBV20-1 with TRBJ2-1; D is unclear. Germline V lookup: CDR1 DFQATT, CDR2 SNEGSKA (reference sequence). The CDR3 totals 11 residues. V was pared by 5 bases and J by 7 bases, with 9 bases between. CDR3: CSADFMNEQFF. CDR3 coding DNA: TGCAGTGCTGACTTTATGAATGAGCAGTTCTTC.

V and J are TRBV27 and TRBJ2-5; D perhaps matches TRBD1 (6 bases). Trimming stripped 5 bases from V and 4 bases from J, with 11 bases between. Germline V gives CDR1 MNHEY, CDR2 SMNVEV (reference sequence). The CDR3 has 13 amino acids. CDR3 residues: CASSTNRVETQYF. The CDR3 DNA sequence: TGTGCCAGCAGTACGAACAGGGTAGAGACCCAGTACTTC.

The rearrangement uses TRBV4-2 and TRBJ2-1; TRBD2 agrees at 13 bases. V trimming: 0 bases; J trimming: 5 bases; junction bases outside the gene matches: 10. Germline V gene sequence: CDR1 LGHNA, CDR2 YNFKEQ. The CDR3 is 19 amino acids. CDR3: CASSQEDGLAGEPDNEQFF. The CDR3 region has the DNA TGTGCCAGCAGCCAAGAAGACGGACTAGCGGGAGAGCCGGACAATGAGCAGTTCTTC.

As DNA, the CDR3 is TGCAGCGTACAGGGAATGACTAACTATGGCTACACCTTC. It specifies CSVQGMTNYGYTF. The chain has TRBV29-1 and TRBJ1-2, with a weak D call TRBD1 (6 bases). This CDR3 has 13 residues. V was pared by 6 bases and J by 0 bases, with 11 bases between. The germline gives CDR1 SQVTM, CDR2 ANQGSEA.

The rearrangement links TRBV5-1 to TRBJ2-7; 9 bases fit TRBD1. The CDR3 has 15 amino acids. The V segment lost 3 bases and the J segment 5 bases; nucleotides outside the gene matches: 9. CDR1 SGHRS and CDR2 YFSETQ come from the germline V gene. The CDR3 DNA follows: TGCGCCAGCAGCTCCACCCGGGACAGGGCGAACGAGCAGTACTTC. It yields the protein CASSSTRDRANEQYF. The full variable domain, its missing parts supplied by reference TRBV5-1 and TRBJ2-7, is KAGVTQTPRYLIKTRGQQVTLSCSPISGHRSVSWYQQTPGQGLQFLFEYFSETQRNKGNFPGRFSGRQFSNSRSEMNVSTLELGDSALYLCASSSTRDRANEQYFGPGTRLTVT.

The chain recombines TRBV3-1 (or the pseudogene TRBV3-2) with TRBJ2-1, with a tentative D call TRBD2 (6 bases). Trimming removed 4 bases at V and 6 bases at J, with 13 bases between. This CDR3 spans 14 amino acids. CDR1 LGHDT and CDR2 YNNKEL come from the germline V gene (reference sequence). Here the CDR3 DNA reads TGTGCCAGCAGCCCACGACTAGGAGGCAATGAGCAGTTCTTC. Encoded protein: CASSPRLGGNEQFF.

Only a few counts were recorded for this clone. The V call is TRBV13, the J call TRBJ2-3; 11 bases map to TRBD2. The CDR3 is 15 residues long. CDR1 PRHDT and CDR2 FYEKMQ come from the germline V gene (reference sequence). V shed 5 bases, J shed 5 bases, and the junction held 6 bases outside the gene matches. Written as DNA, the CDR3 is TGTGCCAGCAGCACTGCCGGGACTAGCGGAGATACGCAGTATTTT. Residues: CASSTAGTSGDTQYF.

This chain joins TRBV18 and TRBJ1-2, with a weak D call TRBD1 (5 bases). Germline assignment: CDR1 KGHSH and CDR2 LQKENI. This CDR3 contains 17 residues. V was shortened by 3 bases and J by 4 bases, with 21 bases between the two germline ends. DNA for the CDR3: TGTGCCAGCTCACCGATATCTCAGGCTCAAGGGGCCTATGGCTACACCTTC. This sequence encodes CASSPISQAQGAYGYTF.

This clone occurred a few times. The rearrangement joins TRBV29-1 to TRBJ2-1; D may be TRBD2 (7 bases). The CDR3 runs 15 residues. Germline CDR1 and CDR2: SQVTM and ANQGSEA. The V gene lost 1 base and the J gene lost 6 bases, with 16 bases spanning the gap. The CDR3 DNA follows: TGCAGCGTTGAAGCAGGGGCGGGAGCGTCCAATGAGCAGTTCTTC. As protein: CSVEAGAGASNEQFF.

V is TRBV19 and J is TRBJ2-5; no reliable D call. The CDR3 is 16 residues long. Trimming shortened V by 3 bases and J by 3 bases, and 17 bases separated the two germline ends. The germline V gene encodes CDR1 LNHDA and CDR2 SQIVND (reference sequence). The CDR3 spells CASSILGGNDEETQYF. The DNA for the CDR3 is TGTGCCAGTAGTATCCTCGGCGGTAATGACGAAGAGACCCAGTACTTC.

The V call is TRBV7-2, the J call TRBJ2-5, with TRBD2 matching over 8 bases. CDR3 length: 13 residues. V shed 4 bases, J shed 7 bases, and the junction held 5 bases outside the gene matches. CDR1 is SGHTA, CDR2 FQGNSA, per germline. The CDR3, as DNA: TGTGCCAGCAGCTCCCGGACTAGCTTGACCCAGTACTTC. It encodes CASSSRTSLTQYF.

The rearrangement links TRBV14 to TRBJ2-7; no clear D gene. There are 15 residues in the CDR3. Germline V gene sequence: CDR1 SGHDN, CDR2 FVKESK. Trimming took 3 bases from V and 0 from J, leaving 12 bases between them. The CDR3 bases are TGTGCCAGCAGCCACCAGAGAAGAAGCTCCTACGAGCAGTACTTC. It yields the protein CASSHQRRSSYEQYF.

The chain carries TRBV2 and TRBJ2-3, with D perhaps TRBD2 (5 bases). V dropped 8 bases and J dropped 0 bases, with 15 bases sitting between them. This CDR3 is 15 amino acids long. The germline CDR1 and CDR2 sequences are SNHLY and FYNNEI. CDR3 amino acids: CASLESGASTDTQYF. CDR3 nucleotides: TGTGCCAGCCTAGAGAGCGGAGCTAGCACAGATACGCAGTATTTT.